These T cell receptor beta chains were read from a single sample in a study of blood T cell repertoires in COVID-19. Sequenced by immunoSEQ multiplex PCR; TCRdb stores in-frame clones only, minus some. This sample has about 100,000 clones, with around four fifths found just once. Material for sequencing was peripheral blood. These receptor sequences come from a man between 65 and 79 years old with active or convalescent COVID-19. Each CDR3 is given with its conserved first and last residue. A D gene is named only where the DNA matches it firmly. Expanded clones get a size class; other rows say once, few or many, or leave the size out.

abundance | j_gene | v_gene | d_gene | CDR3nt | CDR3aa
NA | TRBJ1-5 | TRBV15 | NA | TGTGCCACCAATAAGGGGGTTTCGGATCAGCCCCAGCATTTT | CATNKGVSDQPQHF
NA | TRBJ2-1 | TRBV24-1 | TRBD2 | TGTGCCACCAGTGATGGGGGACTAGCGGGAGGGCCGTCCTACAATGAGCAGTTCTTC | CATSDGGLAGGPSYNEQFF
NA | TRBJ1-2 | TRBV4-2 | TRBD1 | TGTGCCAGCAGCCCTAGCCGGGACAGAGCGAATGGCTACACCTTC | CASSPSRDRANGYTF
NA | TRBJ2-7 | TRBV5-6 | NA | TGTGCCAGCAGCTCGGGTCAACTGTACGAGCAGTACTTC | CASSSGQLYEQYF
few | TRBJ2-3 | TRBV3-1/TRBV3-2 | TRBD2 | TGTGCCAGCAGCCAAAGGCGATCCGGGGGGGCAGATACGCAGTATTTT | CASSQRRSGGADTQYF
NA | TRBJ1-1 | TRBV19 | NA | TGTGCCAGTATCTCCATATCAAGGGGCCTGAACACTGAAGCTTTCTTT | CASISISRGLNTEAFF
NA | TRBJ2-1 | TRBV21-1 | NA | TGTGCCAGCTGGGGCCCTCTTAATGAGCAGTTCTTC | CASWGPLNEQFF
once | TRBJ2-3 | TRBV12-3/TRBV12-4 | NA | TGTGCCAGCAGTAGACAGGTAGATACGCAGTATTTT | CASSRQVDTQYF
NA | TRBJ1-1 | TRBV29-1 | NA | TGCAGCGCTGGGACTGGACTGACGAACACTGAAGCTTTCTTT | CSAGTGLTNTEAFF
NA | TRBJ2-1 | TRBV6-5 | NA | TGTGCCACACGCGCCGGGACATACAATGAGCAGTTCTTC | CATRAGTYNEQFF
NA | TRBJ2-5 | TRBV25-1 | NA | TGTGCCAGCAGTGACCCCGGGAGCCAAGAGACCCAGTACTTC | CASSDPGSQETQYF
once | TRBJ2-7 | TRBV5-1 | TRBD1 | TGCGCCAGCAGCCTACAGGGGGAAGCCTACGAGCAGTACTTC | CASSLQGEAYEQYF
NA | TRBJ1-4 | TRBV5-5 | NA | TGTGCCAGCAGCTCCGAATCTACAGGGCGGGAAAAACTGTTTTTT | CASSSESTGREKLFF
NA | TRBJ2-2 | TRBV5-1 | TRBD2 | TGCGCCAGCAGCCGCGAGCCGGGACTAGCGGGAGGCACCGGGGAGCTGTTTTTT | CASSREPGLAGGTGELFF
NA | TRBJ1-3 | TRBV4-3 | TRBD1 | TGCGCCAGCGGACAGGGGGAAGCTGGAAACACCATATATTTT | CASGQGEAGNTIYF
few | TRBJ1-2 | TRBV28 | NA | TGTGCCAGCATGGGCGAGGGAACCTCCGTTTATGGCTACACCTTC | CASMGEGTSVYGYTF
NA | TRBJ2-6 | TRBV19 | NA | TGTGCCAGTAGTTTCGAGGGAGGTGGGGCCAACGTCCTGACTTTC | CASSFEGGGANVLTF
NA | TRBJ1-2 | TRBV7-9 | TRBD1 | TGTGCCAGCAACGACAGGGAGGTATTGGACTATGGCTACACCTTC | CASNDREVLDYGYTF
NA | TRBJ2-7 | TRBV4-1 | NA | TGCGCCAGCAGCCAGACAGGTTCAGGGCGGTCCCCCTACGAGCAGTACTTC | CASSQTGSGRSPYEQYF
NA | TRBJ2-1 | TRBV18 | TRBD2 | TGTGCCAGCTCACCATTGGGTGGCGGACTAGCGGGAGGGGCCTACAATGAGCAGTTCTTC | CASSPLGGGLAGGAYNEQFF
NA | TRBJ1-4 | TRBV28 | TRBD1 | TGTGCCAGCAGTCCTTGGACAGGGGCGAATGAAAAACTGTTTTTT | CASSPWTGANEKLFF
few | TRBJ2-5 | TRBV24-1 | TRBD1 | TGTGCCACCAGCCGACAGGGGGAAGAGACCCAGTACTTC | CATSRQGEETQYF